These 20 T cell receptor beta chains came from one sample sequenced in a study of blood T cell repertoires in COVID-19 (dated by TCRdb to 2018 to 2021). The protocol used for the library was the immunoSEQ multiplex PCR assay. TCRdb holds this immuneACCESS table with in-frame rearrangements only. Some clones are missing; in checked studies, unresolved V genes explain under half, and the rest has no known cause. The sample table shows some 87,000 clones, and around 94% are seen once. The top ten clonotypes cover about 5.9% of the sample. Sequencing was carried out using peripheral blood. The origin of the receptors is a woman between 55 and 75 years old with active COVID-19.

J is TRBJ2-5 and V is TRBV7-9; D is unresolved. V was cut by 1 base and J by 8 bases, with 5 bases left in between. Germline V lookup: CDR1 SEHNR, CDR2 FQNEAQ (reference sequence). This CDR3 is built from 11 residues. As DNA, the CDR3 is TGTGCCAGCAGCTTAGAATCAACCCAGTACTTC. This encodes CASSLESTQYF. The variable domain in full, completed from reference TRBV7-9 and TRBJ2-5, reads DTGVSQNPRHKITKRGQNVTFRCDPISEHNRLYWYRQTLGQGPEFLTYFQNEAQLEKSRLLSDRFSAERPKGSFSTLEIQRTEQGDSAMYLCASSLESTQYFGPGTRLLVL.

The rearrangement uses TRBV18 and TRBJ2-1, with TRBD2 identical over 13 bases. Trimming at V came to 8 bases and at J to 6 bases, leaving 4 bases not matched to a gene. This CDR3 has 14 amino acids. CDR1 is KGHSH, CDR2 LQKENI, per germline. In nucleotides, the CDR3 is TGTGCCAGCCGAACTAGCGGGAGGGCCAATGAGCAGTTCTTC. This sequence encodes CASRTSGRANEQFF.

This chain joins TRBV19 and TRBJ2-5, with 11 bases lining up with TRBD2. This CDR3 is built from 17 residues. The J segment lost 4 bases and the V segment lost 3 bases, leaving 10 bases of the junction unmatched. The germline gives CDR1 LNHDA, CDR2 SQIVND (reference sequence). The DNA of the CDR3 is TGTGCCAGTAGTATCTCCGGGACTAGCGGTAATTCAGAGACCCAGTACTTC. Protein sequence: CASSISGTSGNSETQYF.

The chain carries TRBV18 and TRBJ1-1; no clear D. This CDR3 has 13 amino acids. Between the trimmed V and J ends, which lost 3 bases and 0 bases, there was a span of 5 bases. Germline V gene sequence: CDR1 KGHSH, CDR2 LQKENI. The DNA of the CDR3 is TGTGCCAGCTCACCTGAGTTGAACACTGAAGCTTTCTTT. Translating it yields CASSPELNTEAFF.

The chain joins TRBV3-1 (or the pseudogene TRBV3-2) to TRBJ1-1; unclear D gene. The V end lost 4 bases, the J end lost 0 bases, and 12 bases lay between the germline ends. Germline V lookup: CDR1 LGHDT, CDR2 YNNKEL (reference sequence). This CDR3 has 15 amino acids. CDR3 amino acids: CASSPVGGMNTEAFF. CDR3 bases: TGTGCCAGCAGCCCCGTTGGTGGCATGAACACTGAAGCTTTCTTT.

The chain has TRBV6-6 and TRBJ1-6; 7 bases line up with TRBD1. The CDR3 is made up of 13 amino acids. V was pared by 3 bases and J by 8 bases, with 1 base of the junction left unmatched. Germline V lookup: CDR1 MNHNY, CDR2 SVGAGI (reference sequence). DNA for the CDR3: TGTGCCAGCAGTTATCAGGGGGATTCACCCCTCCACTTT. It encodes CASSYQGDSPLHF.

The chain combines TRBV14 with TRBJ2-2, with D possibly TRBD2 on 6 matching bases. Germline lookup yields CDR1 SGHDN and CDR2 FVKESK. The germline V and J ends were trimmed by 2 bases and 6 bases, with 13 bases remaining between them. The CDR3 has 15 amino acids. CDR3 residues: CASSQYAGRSGELFF. The CDR3 coding sequence is TGTGCCAGCAGCCAATATGCGGGGCGTTCCGGGGAGCTGTTTTTT.

The chain is built from TRBV6-2 or TRBV6-3 and TRBJ1-5, with 8 positions matching TRBD1. The CDR3 consists of 14 residues. V lost 6 bases to trimming and J lost 5 bases; unmatched junction nucleotides: 6. Germline V gene lookup returns CDR1 MNHEY and CDR2 SVGEGT. The CDR3 DNA sequence: TGTGCCAGCAGCTGGACAGGGACAGATCAGCCCCAGCATTTT. This sequence encodes CASSWTGTDQPQHF.

The chain's CDR3 is CASSPGFAGKNRGYNEQFF. CDR3 sequence (DNA): TGTGCCAGCAGTCCCGGCTTCGCGGGGAAGAACCGCGGGTACAATGAGCAGTTCTTC. The chain carries TRBV27 and TRBJ2-1; D may be TRBD2 (6 bases). CDR3 length: 19 residues. The ends were cut back, 5 bases at V and 4 bases at J, with 27 bases in the middle. The germline V gene has CDR1 MNHEY and CDR2 SMNVEV (reference sequence).

The gene calls are TRBV5-5 and TRBJ2-5, with 10 positions matching TRBD2. V lost 0 bases and J lost 5; bases outside the gene matches: 4. The CDR3 covers 15 residues. From germline, CDR1 is SGHKS and CDR2 YYEKEE (reference sequence). CDR3 bases: TGTGCCAGCAGCTTGGTTCTAGCGGGAGTGGAGACCCAGTACTTC. Translating gives CASSLVLAGVETQYF.

The chain couples TRBV27 to TRBJ2-7, with 11 bases aligning to TRBD2. The CDR3 covers 15 residues. The junction had 10 bases not matched to a gene; V was cut back by 8 bases and J by 4 bases. Germline V gives CDR1 MNHEY, CDR2 SMNVEV (reference sequence). The CDR3 DNA reads TGTGCCAGCCGCTCACAGGGACTAGCGGCATACGAGCAGTACTTC. It specifies CASRSQGLAAYEQYF.

V gene TRBV14 combines with J gene TRBJ2-3; TRBD2 is a possible D gene (6 bases). V lost 5 bases and J 6 bases, leaving 27 bases between the germline ends. This CDR3 is 18 amino acids long. The germline V gene encodes CDR1 SGHDN and CDR2 FVKESK. The CDR3 DNA is TGTGCCAGCAGCGGACGAAGGAAGGGCGGGGAGGAAGAGGATACGCAGTATTTT. It encodes CASSGRRKGGEEEDTQYF.

This clone was counted a single time. This rearrangement joins TRBV10-3 to TRBJ1-4; TRBD1 matches at 7 bases. V was clipped by 10 bases and J by 0 bases; unmatched bases: 8. The CDR3 length is 15 residues. Germline CDR1 and CDR2: ENHRY and SYGVKD. The chain's CDR3 is CATMGDSATNEKLFF. The CDR3 coding sequence is TGTGCCACCATGGGGGACAGTGCAACTAATGAAAAACTGTTTTTT.

This clone was seen just once. The chain couples TRBV5-8 to TRBJ1-2; tentative D call: TRBD1 (6 bases). Germline CDR1 and CDR2: SGHTS and YDEGEE. V was pared by 3 bases and J by 5 bases, with 20 bases between. CDR3 size: 16 residues. The CDR3 loop reads CASSSPRGQRKYGYTF. CDR3 DNA sequence: TGTGCCAGCAGCTCACCACGAGGACAGCGAAAATATGGCTACACCTTC.

This clone came up once. V and J are TRBV27 and TRBJ2-7; D possibly corresponds to TRBD1 (6 bases). Germline assignment: CDR1 MNHEY and CDR2 SMNVEV (reference sequence). Between the trimmed V and J ends, which lost 4 bases and 2 bases, there was a span of 15 bases. This CDR3 is 15 amino acids long. The CDR3 protein is CASSWGRTGPYEQYF. The CDR3 DNA sequence: TGTGCCAGCAGTTGGGGACGAACAGGGCCCTACGAGCAGTACTTC.

Here the CDR3 DNA reads TGTGCCAGCAGCAGAGGGACAGTAGATAATTCACCCCTCCACTTT. Its protein is CASSRGTVDNSPLHF. The chain employs TRBV3-1 (or the pseudogene TRBV3-2) and TRBJ1-6; 7 bases align to TRBD1. The V and J ends lost 5 bases and 5 bases, in that order; junction bases with no gene match: 6. Germline assignment: CDR1 LGHDT and CDR2 YNNKEL (reference sequence). CDR3 length equals 15 residues.

The rearrangement joins TRBV7-8 to TRBJ1-1; D remains unclear. This CDR3 region has 14 residues. V was trimmed by 1 base and J by 6 bases, leaving 12 bases between them. The germline CDR1 and CDR2 sequences are SGHVS and FQNEAQ. The CDR3 sequence is CASSLGAGFPEAFF. CDR3 in DNA: TGTGCCAGCAGCTTAGGGGCAGGCTTTCCTGAAGCTTTCTTT. Drawing the rest from reference TRBV7-8 and TRBJ1-1, the complete variable domain is GAGVSQSPRYKVAKRGQDVALRCDPISGHVSLFWYQQALGQGPEFLTYFQNEAQLDKSGLPSDRFFAERPEGSVSTLKIQRTQQEDSAVYLCASSLGAGFPEAFFGQGTRLTVV.

The chain has TRBV7-9 and TRBJ2-1; 10 nucleotides match TRBD1. V shed 5 bases, J shed 8 bases, and the junction held 9 bases outside the gene matches. In germline, CDR1 is SEHNR, CDR2 FQNEAQ (reference sequence). The CDR3 has 15 amino acids. Here the CDR3 DNA reads TGTGCCAGCAGCGCCGACAGGGGGCAACGGGATGAGCAGTTCTTC. Translating it yields CASSADRGQRDEQFF.

The chain is built from TRBV6-5 and TRBJ2-1, with TRBD2 identical over 12 bases. The junction had 5 bases not matched to a gene; V was cut back by 7 bases and J by 10 bases. The CDR3 spans 13 residues. Germline loops: CDR1 MNHEY, CDR2 SVGAGI. The CDR3 DNA sequence: TGTGCCAGCACGACTAGCGGGAGTAAAGAGCAGTTCTTC. Encoded protein: CASTTSGSKEQFF.

This chain uses TRBV7-3 with TRBJ2-2; tentative D call: TRBD1 (5 bases). This CDR3 region has 15 residues. The V and J ends lost 6 bases and 1 base respectively, with 12 bases between them. CDR1 is SGHTA and CDR2 is FQGTGA in the germline V gene. The CDR3, as DNA: TGTGCCAGCAGGTCAGGGCCGGGGAACACCGGGGAGCTGTTTTTT. Its protein is CASRSGPGNTGELFF. Filled out from reference TRBV7-3 and TRBJ2-2, the complete variable domain reads GAGVSQTPSNKVTEKGKYVELRCDPISGHTALYWYRQSLGQGPEFLIYFQGTGAADDSGLPNDRFFAVRPEGSVSTLKIQRTERGDSAVYLCASRSGPGNTGELFFGEGSRLTVL.